This section outlines one T cell receptor (beta chain) sequence together with its context. The V gene's germline CDR1 is GTSNPN and CDR2 SVGIG (reference sequence). The V and J ends lost 0 bases and 0 bases respectively, with 15 bases between them. The length of the CDR3 is 17 residues. Participants, roughly 18 to 90 years old, spanned around 26 US areas. Donors were grouped by their self-reported clinical history. As originally analysed: Nucleated cell counts were estimated from reference gene primer amplification. Data came from immunoSEQ multiplex PCR; TCRdb stores just in-frame clones and leaves some out. The DNA gave D and trimming, while V, J and clone size come from that table. This table has 260,000 or so clones, approximately 90% appearing once. The entry originates in a study of blood T cell repertoires in COVID-19. At the level of the study: Sites across the United States, Italy and Spain contributed samples from acute and convalescent COVID-19.

This clonotype was sampled from a young woman with acute COVID-19. The sequenced material came from PBMCs or T cells enriched from blood (not recorded which). V and J are TRBV30 and TRBJ2-1, with D unclear. The CDR3 sequence is CAWSVAWLRSSYNEQFF. In DNA, the CDR3 is TGTGCCTGGAGTGTGGCTTGGCTTAGGAGCTCCTACAATGAGCAGTTCTTC.